The entry that follows covers one T cell receptor (beta chain) sequence. The source of the sample is a study of blood T cell repertoires in COVID-19. The wider study: Spain, Italy and the United States supplied samples that represented acute and convalescent COVID-19. PBMCs, B-cell-depleted T cells, or T cells provided the cDNA or gDNA that made up the material.

Per the original data handling: Estimated nucleated cell counts came from reference gene primer amplification. The method was immunoSEQ multiplex PCR; TCRdb's version includes in-frame clones alone and lacks a portion of them. V, J and clone size derive from that table, while D and trimming were established from the DNA sequence. The table records under 350,000 clones, 85% to 90% of them present only once. Germline CDR1 is LNHDA and CDR2 is SQIVND (reference sequence). The germline V and J ends were trimmed by 5 bases and 5 bases, with 9 bases remaining between them. The CDR3 has 13 amino acids. The sequencing sample was made of peripheral blood. The sequence came from a man in his forties with acute or convalescent COVID-19. The chain combines TRBV19 with TRBJ2-2; D ambiguous. For the CDR3, the DNA is TGTGCCAGTAGTCCCCTAGATACCGGGGAGCTGTTTTTT. It yields the protein CASSPLDTGELFF.